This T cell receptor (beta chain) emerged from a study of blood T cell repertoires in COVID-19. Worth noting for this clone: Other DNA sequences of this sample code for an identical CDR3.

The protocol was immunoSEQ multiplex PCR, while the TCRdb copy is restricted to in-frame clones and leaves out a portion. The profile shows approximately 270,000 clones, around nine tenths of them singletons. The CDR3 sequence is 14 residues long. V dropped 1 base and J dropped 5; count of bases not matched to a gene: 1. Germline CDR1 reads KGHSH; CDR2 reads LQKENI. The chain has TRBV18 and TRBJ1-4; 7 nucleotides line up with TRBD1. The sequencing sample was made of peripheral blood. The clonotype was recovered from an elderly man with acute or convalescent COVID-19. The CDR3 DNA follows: TGTGCCAGCTCACCACAGACAGGGAATGAAAAACTGTTTTTT. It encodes CASSPQTGNEKLFF.